This note documents a single T cell receptor (beta chain) sequence. The sample belongs to a study of T cells after somatic rescue of genetic block. V was clipped by 7 bases and J by 1 base, with 16 bases between them. Germline CDR1 SQVTM, CDR2 ANQGSEA. CDR3 length: 14 residues. The method was immunoSEQ multiplex PCR; TCRdb's version includes in-frame clones alone and lacks a portion of them. The table includes 60,000 to 75,000 clones, approximately 90% detected once. The sequenced sample consisted of peripheral blood mononuclear cells (PBMCs). V and J are TRBV29-1 and TRBJ1-1; possibly TRBD1 for D (6 bases). The receptor was isolated from a middle-aged man. The CDR3 DNA sequence: TGCAGCGGCAAAAAACAGGGTGGGAACACTGAAGCTTTCTTT. It translates to CSGKKQGGNTEAFF.